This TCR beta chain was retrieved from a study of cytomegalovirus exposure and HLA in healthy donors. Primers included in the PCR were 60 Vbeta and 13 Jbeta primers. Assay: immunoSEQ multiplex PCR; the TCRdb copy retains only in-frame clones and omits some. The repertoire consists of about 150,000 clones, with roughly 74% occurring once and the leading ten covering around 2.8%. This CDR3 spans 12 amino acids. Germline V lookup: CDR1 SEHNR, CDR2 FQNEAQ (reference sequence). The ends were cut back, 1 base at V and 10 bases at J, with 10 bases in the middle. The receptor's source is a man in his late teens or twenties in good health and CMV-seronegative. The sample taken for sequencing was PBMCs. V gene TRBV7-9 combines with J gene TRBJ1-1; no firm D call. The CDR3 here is CASSLGGRIAFF. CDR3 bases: TGTGCCAGCAGCTTAGGAGGAAGGATAGCTTTCTTT.